Below, 25 T cell receptor beta chains from the same sample are listed, as sequenced in a study of blood T cell repertoires in COVID-19. This table comes from immunoSEQ multiplex PCR, and its TCRdb copy is limited to in-frame clones, with some not included. Of some 60,000 clones listed, around 81% were seen once; the top ten hold 6.5% to 8.5%. The specimen sequenced was peripheral blood. The receptors were sampled from a man in his fifties or sixties with acute or convalescent COVID-19.

The genes are TRBV11-3 and TRBJ2-1; TRBD1 is a possible D gene (6 bases). The CDR3 has 15 residues. Trimming removed 0 bases at V and 2 bases at J, with 8 bases between. From germline, CDR1 is SGHNT and CDR2 YENEEA. The CDR3 is CASSLEGATYNEQFF. The CDR3 DNA reads as TGTGCCAGCAGCTTAGAGGGGGCAACCTACAATGAGCAGTTCTTC.

The chain links TRBV6-2 or TRBV6-3 to TRBJ2-7; D is uncertain. The V end was cut by 4 bases, the J end by 3 bases, with 7 bases between. The CDR3 spans 12 residues. In germline, CDR1 is MNHEY, CDR2 SVGEGT. For the CDR3, the DNA is TGTGCCAGCAGTTTTCCATTCTACGAGCAGTACTTC. As protein: CASSFPFYEQYF.

The chain is built from TRBV11-2 and TRBJ2-3, with 7 bases fitting TRBD2. Per the germline V gene, CDR1 is SGHAT and CDR2 is FQNNGV. This CDR3 comprises 16 residues. The J segment lost 2 bases and the V segment lost 5 bases, leaving 10 bases of the junction unmatched. CDR3 amino acids: CASSPLASSTTDTQYF. The CDR3 DNA follows: TGTGCCAGCAGCCCACTAGCGTCCTCTACCACAGATACGCAGTATTTT.

The chain has TRBV6-5 and TRBJ1-3; D is possibly TRBD1 (5 bases). In germline, CDR1 is MNHEY, CDR2 SVGAGI. V dropped 8 bases and J dropped 3 bases, with 17 bases sitting between them. The CDR3 totals 15 residues. CDR3 sequence: CASSRTLGGGNTIYF. CDR3 sequence (DNA): TGTGCCAGCTCGAGGACCCTCGGGGGTGGAAACACCATATATTTT.

This rearrangement joins TRBV6-1 to TRBJ1-2, with D possibly matching TRBD1 (6 bases). This CDR3 spans 14 amino acids. CDR1 and CDR2 (germline): MNHNS, SASEGT. V lost 5 bases and J lost 8, with 18 bases in between. The CDR3: CASSLAGANDGYTF. Here the CDR3 DNA reads TGTGCCAGCAGTCTCGCGGGGGCCAATGACGGCTACACCTTC.

The chain joins TRBV3-1 (or the pseudogene TRBV3-2) to TRBJ2-3; the match to TRBD2 covers 9 bases. This CDR3 spans 17 amino acids. The J segment lost 2 bases and the V segment lost 1 base, leaving 7 bases of the junction unmatched. Germline CDR1 LGHDT, CDR2 YNNKEL (reference sequence). The CDR3 DNA is TGTGCCAGCAGCCAAGGGCCAGCGGGGGGAATCACAGATACGCAGTATTTT. This sequence encodes CASSQGPAGGITDTQYF.

In this sample, this clone turned up a few times. V usage is TRBV10-3 and J usage is TRBJ1-2; weak D call: TRBD1 (5 bases). CDR1 ENHRY and CDR2 SYGVKD come from the germline V gene. The CDR3 spans 14 residues. The V and J ends lost 7 bases and 0 bases respectively, with 12 bases between them. The CDR3 spells CAITSDSSNYGYTF. The CDR3 coding sequence is TGTGCCATCACCTCCGACAGCTCTAACTATGGCTACACCTTC.

The chain carries TRBV11-2 and TRBJ2-3; TRBD2 matches at 7 bases. The CDR3 contains 13 residues. J was trimmed by 0 bases and V by 8 bases; bases with no gene match: 2. The germline gives CDR1 SGHAT, CDR2 FQNNGV. The chain's CDR3 is CASAGVSTDTQYF. The CDR3, as DNA: TGTGCCAGCGCGGGGGTGAGCACAGATACGCAGTATTTT.

The chain uses TRBV9 and TRBJ2-5; TRBD2 agrees at 9 bases. The ends lost 0 bases at V and 5 bases at J; junction bases unmatched: 8. The CDR3 sequence is 16 residues long. Germline V gives CDR1 SGDLS, CDR2 YYNGEE. In DNA form, the CDR3 reads TGTGCCAGCAGCGTAGCTGGGCTAGCGGGGACCGAGACCCAGTACTTC. Translation gives CASSVAGLAGTETQYF. Based on the CDR3 plus reference TRBV9 and TRBJ2-5, the full variable domain is DSGVTQTPKHLITATGQRVTLRCSPRSGDLSVYWYQQSLDQGLQFLIQYYNGEERAKGNILERFSAQQFPDLHSELNLSSLELGDSALYFCASSVAGLAGTETQYFGPGTRLLVL.

The rearrangement uses TRBV6-5 and TRBJ1-4; no reliable D call. The ends were cut back, 4 bases at V and 8 bases at J, with 17 bases in the middle. This CDR3 has 15 amino acids. Germline lookup yields CDR1 MNHEY and CDR2 SVGAGI. CDR3 residues: CASSSAGGRGEKLFF. The DNA for the CDR3 is TGTGCCAGCAGTTCCGCTGGAGGGCGAGGCGAAAAACTGTTTTTT.

V and J are TRBV27 and TRBJ1-2, with D perhaps TRBD1 (5 bases). CDR1 and CDR2 from the germline V gene are MNHEY and SMNVEV (reference sequence). V was clipped by 6 bases and J by 3 bases, with 11 bases between them. This CDR3 comprises 13 residues. CDR3 loop: CASRATAYYGYTF. Here the CDR3 DNA reads TGTGCCAGCAGAGCGACAGCTTACTATGGCTACACCTTC.

On this clone itself: This specimen includes other DNA sequences encoding the same CDR3. The V and J genes are TRBV27 and TRBJ2-2; D is possibly TRBD2 (6 bases). With 7 bases removed from V and 5 bases from J, the gap between germline ends came to 20 bases. The CDR3 totals 16 residues. The germline CDR1 and CDR2 sequences are MNHEY and SMNVEV (reference sequence). The CDR3 reads CASTALAQVNTGELFF. The CDR3 DNA reads as TGTGCCAGCACCGCTCTAGCGCAGGTGAATACCGGGGAGCTGTTTTTT.

The V call is TRBV29-1, the J call TRBJ2-2; 9 bases agree with TRBD2. The germline gives CDR1 SQVTM, CDR2 ANQGSEA. Trimming took 6 bases from V and 3 from J; bases not matched to a gene: 8. The CDR3 is made up of 15 amino acids. In DNA, the CDR3 is TGCAGCGTCACCGGGACTAGCTTGTACACCGGGGAGCTGTTTTTT. Translation: CSVTGTSLYTGELFF.

CDR3 sequence reads: CASSERGSGGVPDTQYF. CDR3 DNA sequence: TGTGCCAGCAGTGAAAGGGGTAGCGGGGGGGTTCCAGATACGCAGTATTTT. The genes are TRBV6-1 and TRBJ2-3; 11 positions agree with TRBD2. The CDR3 contains 17 residues. The V gene end was trimmed by 2 bases and the J gene end by 4 bases; junction bases not matched to a gene: 8. Per the germline V gene, CDR1 is MNHNS and CDR2 is SASEGT.

This clone was recorded once. The V gene is TRBV7-8, the J gene TRBJ2-5; 12 bases align to TRBD2. Germline V gene lookup returns CDR1 SGHVS and CDR2 FQNEAQ. The CDR3 is made up of 15 amino acids. The V gene end was trimmed by 2 bases and the J gene end by 4 bases; junction bases not matched to a gene: 2. In nucleotides, the CDR3 is TGTGCCAGCAGCTTACTAGCGGGGGGGATAGAGACCCAGTACTTC. Translating gives CASSLLAGGIETQYF.

This clone was counted a single time. This rearrangement joins TRBV7-9 to TRBJ2-2, with D unclear. The CDR3 length is 13 residues. V lost 8 bases to trimming and J lost 4 bases, with 11 bases between them. Germline V gene lookup returns CDR1 SEHNR and CDR2 FQNEAQ (reference sequence). CDR3 nucleotides: TGTGCCAGCTTGGTCAGATCCACCGGGGAGCTGTTTTTT. Translation gives CASLVRSTGELFF.

The V and J genes are TRBV3-1 (or the pseudogene TRBV3-2) and TRBJ2-3; TRBD1 matches 11 bases. Germline trimming cut 4 bases from V and 1 base from J; bases unmatched to any gene: 7. This CDR3 region has 17 residues. Germline lookup yields CDR1 LGHDT and CDR2 YNNKEL (reference sequence). The chain's CDR3 is CASSPLGTGGGTDTQYF. CDR3 nucleotide sequence: TGTGCCAGCAGCCCATTAGGGACAGGGGGAGGCACAGATACGCAGTATTTT.

The J gene is TRBJ2-7, the V gene TRBV5-1; 7 bases fit TRBD2. Germline V lookup: CDR1 SGHRS, CDR2 YFSETQ. The CDR3 is 14 amino acids. The trim removed 3 bases at V and 3 bases at J, leaving 6 bases unmatched. The chain's CDR3 is CASSSGTTLYEQYF. The CDR3 nucleotides are TGCGCCAGCAGCTCCGGGACTACTCTCTACGAGCAGTACTTC.

This clone was detected a few times. This rearrangement joins TRBV19 to TRBJ2-2; a weak D match, TRBD1 (5 bases). The CDR3 runs 15 residues. The ends were cut back, 4 bases at V and 7 bases at J, with 16 bases in the middle. Germline CDR1 and CDR2: LNHDA and SQIVND (reference sequence). In DNA, the CDR3 is TGTGCCAGTAGTAATCACGGCAGGGCCCTCGGGGAGCTGTTTTTT. The encoded protein is CASSNHGRALGELFF.

The chain couples TRBV30 to TRBJ1-5; perhaps TRBD1 as D (6 bases). This CDR3 region has 12 residues. Germline values: CDR1 GTSNPN, CDR2 SVGIG (reference sequence). V lost 0 bases to trimming and J lost 9 bases, with 9 bases between them. This CDR3 reads CAWSVQGRPQHF. CDR3 sequence (DNA): TGTGCCTGGAGTGTACAGGGCCGGCCCCAGCATTTT.

The table lists this clone with a few counts. The junction and the germline gene differ at one end; a read error may be behind it. The chain has TRBV6-5 and TRBJ1-6; 9 bases fit TRBD1. CDR1 and CDR2 from the germline V gene are MNHEY and SVGAGI. The CDR3 has 16 amino acids. The CDR3 here is CASSYSDRGRGSPLHF. DNA of the CDR3: TGTGCCAGCAGCTACTCGGACAGGGGAAGAGGTTCACCCCTCCACTTT.

The V gene is TRBV18, the J gene TRBJ2-1, with 13 positions matching TRBD2. CDR1 KGHSH and CDR2 LQKENI come from the germline V gene. The V gene end was trimmed by 0 bases and the J gene end by 11 bases; junction bases not matched to a gene: 7. CDR3 length: 16 amino acids. DNA of the CDR3: TGTGCCAGCTCACCACCCGGGGGACTAGCGGGGATCAAGCAGTTCTTC. Protein product: CASSPPGGLAGIKQFF. Variable domain in full (rest from reference TRBV18 and TRBJ2-1): NAGVMQNPRHLVRRRGQEARLRCSPMKGHSHVYWYRQLPEEGLKFMVYLQKENIIDESGMPKERFSAEFPKEGPSILRIQQVVRGDSAAYFCASSPPGGLAGIKQFFGPGTRLTVL.

The rearrangement links TRBV2 to TRBJ1-2, with 8 nucleotides matching TRBD1. Germline CDR1 and CDR2: SNHLY and FYNNEI. This CDR3 spans 15 amino acids. Germline trimming cut 5 bases from V and 8 bases from J; bases unmatched to any gene: 13. The CDR3 loop reads CASSNDQTGGYGYTF. The CDR3, as DNA: TGTGCCAGCAGTAATGACCAAACAGGGGGTTACGGCTACACCTTC.

The gene calls are TRBV5-6 and TRBJ1-5; D gene unclear. CDR1 and CDR2 (germline): SGHDT, YYEEEE. The ends were cut back, 0 bases at V and 4 bases at J, with 5 bases in the middle. This CDR3 is built from 13 residues. The CDR3 coding sequence is TGTGCCAGCAGCTTGGAGCCTAATCAGCCCCAGCATTTT. Translated, it gives CASSLEPNQPQHF.

This chain uses TRBV27 with TRBJ2-3, with TRBD2 matching 14 bases. CDR3 size: 16 residues. Per germline, CDR1 MNHEY and CDR2 SMNVEV (reference sequence). The V gene end was trimmed by 0 bases and the J gene end by 11 bases; junction bases not matched to a gene: 7. The CDR3 sequence is CASSLSWTSGGRKQYF. Here the CDR3 DNA reads TGTGCCAGCAGTTTATCGTGGACTAGCGGGGGGAGGAAGCAGTATTTT.